This passage covers 22 T cell receptor beta chains from one sample sequenced in a study of blood T cell repertoires in COVID-19. Assay used: immunoSEQ multiplex PCR; TCRdb lists only in-frame clones, some missing. The sample contains approximately 190,000 clones, 70% to 90% of which appear only once. Specimen: peripheral blood. Source of these receptors: a man aged 55 to 69 with active or convalescent COVID-19.

CDR3 sequence reads: CASADSGTQETQYF. CDR3 in DNA: TGTGCCAGCGCCGACAGCGGGACTCAAGAGACCCAGTACTTC. The chain employs TRBV6-6 and TRBJ2-5; TRBD2 aligns across 7 bases. J was trimmed by 2 bases and V by 8 bases; bases with no gene match: 8. Germline CDR1 is MNHNY and CDR2 is SVGAGI (reference sequence). The CDR3 length is 14 residues.

This chain connects TRBV5-5 to TRBJ2-1; 8 bases match TRBD2. The CDR3 is 16 amino acids. V was clipped by 2 bases and J by 4 bases; unmatched bases: 8. The V gene's germline CDR1 is SGHKS and CDR2 YYEKEE (reference sequence). CDR3 DNA sequence: TGTGCCAGCAGCTTTTCAGCGGGGGCGATGTACAATGAGCAGTTCTTC. Translation: CASSFSAGAMYNEQFF.

The chain recombines TRBV4-2 with TRBJ1-2, with D maybe TRBD1 (6 bases). CDR3 length: 15 residues. Trimming cost V 0 bases and J 4 bases, with 12 bases left between them. Germline V CDR1 and CDR2: LGHNA, YNFKEQ. The CDR3 loop is CASSQEGIGGYGYTF. The DNA of the CDR3 is TGTGCCAGCAGCCAAGAAGGAATAGGGGGCTATGGCTACACCTTC.

The genes are TRBV11-2 and TRBJ2-1; 9 nucleotides agree with TRBD2. CDR1 and CDR2 (germline): SGHAT, FQNNGV. J gave up 9 bases and V 3 bases, and 15 bases lay outside the gene matches. This CDR3 spans 17 amino acids. This CDR3 reads CASSLALSGGSYGEQFF. CDR3 DNA sequence: TGTGCCAGCAGCTTGGCCCTTAGCGGGGGCTCCTACGGTGAGCAGTTCTTC.

This chain joins TRBV29-1 and TRBJ1-1, with D possibly being TRBD1 (6 bases). The CDR3 length is 12 residues. V gave up 4 bases and J gave up 5 bases, with 11 bases separating them. Germline V gene data show CDR1 as SQVTM and CDR2 as ANQGSEA. The DNA of the CDR3 is TGCAGCGTTGTCGGGGGGCTAACTGAAGCTTTCTTT. Its protein is CSVVGGLTEAFF.

J is TRBJ1-4 and V is TRBV4-1; D is perhaps TRBD1 (6 bases). Germline V gene lookup returns CDR1 MGHRA and CDR2 YSYEKL. V shed 0 bases and J shed 8 bases, with 13 bases lying between them. The CDR3 totals 15 residues. In DNA, the CDR3 is TGCGCCAGCAGCCAAGAAACAGGGCTGTACGAAAAACTGTTTTTT. Encoded protein: CASSQETGLYEKLFF.

The rearrangement joins TRBV6-2 or TRBV6-3 to TRBJ2-5; TRBD2 aligns across 12 bases. This CDR3 has 15 amino acids. The germline CDR1 and CDR2 sequences are MNHEY and SVGEGT. The V segment lost 5 bases and the J segment 4 bases; nucleotides outside the gene matches: 5. The DNA of the CDR3 is TGTGCCAGCAGTCAGACTAGCGGGGGAGGAGAGACCCAGTACTTC. Its translation: CASSQTSGGGETQYF.

The chain uses TRBV5-1 and TRBJ2-7; D perhaps matches TRBD2 (5 bases). Germline-derived CDR1 and CDR2 are SGHRS and YFSETQ. Trimming stripped 0 bases from V and 3 bases from J, with 13 bases between. The CDR3 consists of 15 residues. The CDR3 here is CASSLGVFGVYEQYF. The DNA of the CDR3 is TGCGCCAGCAGCTTGGGGGTATTCGGGGTCTACGAGCAGTACTTC.

J is TRBJ2-7 and V is TRBV11-2; tentative D call: TRBD1 (5 bases). Germline V gene lookup returns CDR1 SGHAT and CDR2 FQNNGV. The length of the CDR3 is 16 residues. V was clipped by 5 bases and J by 1 base, with 18 bases between them. CDR3 sequence (DNA): TGTGCCAGCAGCGACGGCGGCAGGGCAAGGTCCTACGAGCAGTACTTC. It translates to CASSDGGRARSYEQYF.

J is TRBJ2-3 and V is TRBV24-1, with TRBD1 matching 9 bases. The CDR3 sequence is 15 residues long. CDR1 is KGHDR, CDR2 SFDVKD, per germline. V was clipped by 3 bases and J by 4 bases; unmatched bases: 4. CDR3 region: CATSDDRGSPDTQYF. In DNA, the CDR3 is TGTGCCACCAGTGATGACAGGGGGAGTCCAGATACGCAGTATTTT.

This chain connects TRBV7-9 to TRBJ1-1; a weak D match, TRBD1 (6 bases). There are 14 residues in the CDR3. Trimming shortened V by 2 bases and J by 4 bases, and 11 bases separated the two germline ends. CDR1 and CDR2 (germline): SEHNR, FQNEAQ (reference sequence). CDR3 nucleotide sequence: TGTGCCAGCAGCTTAATCACAGGGAGCACTGAAGCTTTCTTT. It specifies CASSLITGSTEAFF.

This clone has more than one count but fewer than ten. This chain uses TRBV2 with TRBJ1-6; no reliable D call. The CDR3 length is 14 residues. With 8 bases removed from V and 5 bases from J, the gap between germline ends came to 13 bases. Germline loops: CDR1 SNHLY, CDR2 FYNNEI. The CDR3 reads CASGLEGDNSPLHF. As DNA, the CDR3 is TGTGCCAGCGGCCTCGAGGGAGATAATTCACCCCTCCACTTT.

With respect to this clone: Other DNA sequences from this sample encode an identical CDR3 as well. This chain uses TRBV18 with TRBJ2-7; 9 bases line up with TRBD1. CDR1 is KGHSH and CDR2 is LQKENI in the germline V gene. Losses at the gene ends were 6 bases for V and 1 base for J; bases not matched to a gene: 4. The CDR3 has 14 residues. CDR3 in amino acids: CASSPGTGSYEQYF. The CDR3 DNA sequence: TGTGCCAGCTCGCCCGGGACAGGGTCCTACGAGCAGTACTTC.

The chain recombines TRBV6-5 with TRBJ1-1, with a weak D call TRBD1 (5 bases). Germline CDR1 MNHEY, CDR2 SVGAGI. The CDR3 contains 15 residues. Trimming took off 4 bases at V and 1 base at J, with 13 bases between the two ends. CDR3 sequence (DNA): TGTGCCAGCAGTTCCTCCGGGACTTCGAACACTGAAGCTTTCTTT. Its translation: CASSSSGTSNTEAFF.

The chain has TRBV9 and TRBJ1-1, with D hard to call. From germline, CDR1 is SGDLS and CDR2 YYNGEE. CDR3 length: 14 amino acids. V was shortened by 5 bases and J by 3 bases, with 14 bases between the two germline ends. The CDR3 DNA is TGTGCCAGCAGTCGCCCGGGGAGGGACACTGAAGCTTTCTTT. Translated, it gives CASSRPGRDTEAFF.

This chain links TRBV18 with TRBJ1-2; 9 bases are shared with TRBD1. Germline V gives CDR1 KGHSH, CDR2 LQKENI. The length of the CDR3 is 16 residues. The ends lost 3 bases at V and 4 bases at J; junction bases unmatched: 9. The CDR3 loop reads CASSPTPGQGPYGYTF. The DNA for the CDR3 is TGTGCCAGCTCACCTACTCCGGGACAGGGCCCCTATGGCTACACCTTC.

This chain links TRBV21-1 with TRBJ2-7; TRBD1 is the table's D call and was not checked against the DNA. TRBV21-1 corresponds to a pseudogene. The CDR3 loop spans 17 amino acids. The CDR3 DNA follows: TGTGCCAGCAGCAGGAGGAGGGTCGACAGGGGGACCTACGAGCAGTACTTC. This translates into CASSRRRVDRGTYEQYF.

This clone was seen once. The chain recombines TRBV7-3 with TRBJ1-5; D call uncertain. The CDR3 runs 15 residues. Trimming cost V 5 bases and J 1 base, with 12 bases left between them. Germline V gene lookup returns CDR1 SGHTA and CDR2 FQGTGA. The CDR3: CASSLGRLSNQPQHF. CDR3 nucleotide sequence: TGTGCCAGCAGCCTCGGTAGATTGAGCAATCAGCCCCAGCATTTT.

The chain uses TRBV5-1 and TRBJ1-4, with no clear D. Germline V gene sequence: CDR1 SGHRS, CDR2 YFSETQ. CDR3 size: 14 residues. The V end was cut by 4 bases, the J end by 4 bases, with 11 bases between. The CDR3 reads CASSILNSNEKLFF. DNA for the CDR3: TGCGCCAGCAGCATATTAAACAGTAATGAAAAACTGTTTTTT.

The chain recombines TRBV19 with TRBJ1-1, with 10 bases lining up with TRBD1. The CDR3 is 14 residues long. With 5 bases clipped from V and 6 bases from J, the junction kept 6 bases outside the gene matches. CDR1 and CDR2 from the germline V gene are LNHDA and SQIVND (reference sequence). CDR3 sequence (DNA): TGTGCCAGTAGTGTGGGGACAGGGGTCTCTGAAGCTTTCTTT. Translated, it gives CASSVGTGVSEAFF.

This sequence joins TRBV4-1 and TRBJ1-2; D is uncertain. The CDR3 extends over 14 amino acids. Germline V gene data show CDR1 as MGHRA and CDR2 as YSYEKL. V was cut by 5 bases and J by 4 bases, with 14 bases left in between. The DNA for the CDR3 is TGCGCCAGCAGCTCTTACGGGGAGGTCTATGGCTACACCTTC. This sequence encodes CASSSYGEVYGYTF.

The J gene is TRBJ2-1, the V gene TRBV7-2; 9 bases fit TRBD2. CDR1 is SGHTA and CDR2 is FQGNSA in the germline V gene. The trim removed 2 bases at V and 2 bases at J, leaving 4 bases unmatched. This CDR3 is 16 amino acids long. DNA for the CDR3: TGTGCCAGCAGCTTAAGGCGGGGGGGTACCTACAATGAGCAGTTCTTC. Its translation: CASSLRRGGTYNEQFF. The entire variable domain, with the rest obtained from reference TRBV7-2 and TRBJ2-1, is as follows: GAGVSQSPSNKVTEKGKDVELRCDPISGHTALYWYRQSLGQGLEFLIYFQGNSAPDKSGLPSDRFSAERTGGSVSTLTIQRTQQEDSAVYLCASSLRRGGTYNEQFFGPGTRLTVL.